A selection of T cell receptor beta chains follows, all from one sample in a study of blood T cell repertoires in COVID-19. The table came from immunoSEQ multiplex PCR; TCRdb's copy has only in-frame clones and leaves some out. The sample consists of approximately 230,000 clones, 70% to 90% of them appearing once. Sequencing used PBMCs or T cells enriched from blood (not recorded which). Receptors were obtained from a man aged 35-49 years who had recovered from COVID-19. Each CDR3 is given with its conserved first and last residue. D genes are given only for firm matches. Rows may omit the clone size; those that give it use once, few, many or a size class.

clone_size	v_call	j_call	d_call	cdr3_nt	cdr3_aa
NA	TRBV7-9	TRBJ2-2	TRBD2	TGTGCCAGCAGCTTAGGACTAGCGGGGGAATCAACCGGGGAGCTGTTTTTT	CASSLGLAGESTGELFF
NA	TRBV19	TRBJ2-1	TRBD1	TGTGCCAGTAGTATCCAGGGGGTCCTCGACAATGAGCAGTTCTTC	CASSIQGVLDNEQFF
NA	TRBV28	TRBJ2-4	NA	TGTGCCAGCAGCCCAACACAGGGCTTAGGGAACATTCAGTACTTC	CASSPTQGLGNIQYF
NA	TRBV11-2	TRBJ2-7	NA	TGTGCGGCCGGGGCCTACGAGCAGTACTTC	CAAGAYEQYF
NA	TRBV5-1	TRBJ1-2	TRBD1	TGCGCCAGCAGCTGGGGGGACAGGGCCAACTATGGCTACACCTTC	CASSWGDRANYGYTF
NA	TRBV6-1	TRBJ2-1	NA	TGTGCCAGCAGTGATACTAAGACGGAGCAGTTCTTC	CASSDTKTEQFF
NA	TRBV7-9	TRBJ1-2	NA	TGTGCCAGCGGCCTCCCCCCAGGGTTAGGCTATGGCTACACCTTC	CASGLPPGLGYGYTF
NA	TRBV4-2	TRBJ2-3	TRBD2	TGTGCCAGCAGCCAAGACCCTAGCGGGGGGGCAGGAGATACGCAGTATTTT	CASSQDPSGGAGDTQYF
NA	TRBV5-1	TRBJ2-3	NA	TGCGCCAGCAGCTTGTCCTCTAGCACAGATACGCAGTATTTT	CASSLSSSTDTQYF
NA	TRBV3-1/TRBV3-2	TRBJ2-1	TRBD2	TGTGCCAGCAGCCCCCGAACTAGCGGGAGTGTCTATGAGCAGTTCTTC	CASSPRTSGSVYEQFF
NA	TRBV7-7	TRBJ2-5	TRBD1	TGTGCCAGCACCCCTACGGGGACAGCCGGGGAGACCCAGTACTTC	CASTPTGTAGETQYF
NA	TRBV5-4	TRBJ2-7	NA	TGTGCCAGCAGCTTGGAGACAGTCGCCCACGAGCAGTACTTC	CASSLETVAHEQYF
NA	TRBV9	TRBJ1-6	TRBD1	TGTGCCAGCAGCCCGCCCCATCAGGGGGTAAATTCACCCCTCCACTTT	CASSPPHQGVNSPLHF
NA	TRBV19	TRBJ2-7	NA	TGTGCCAGTAGTATAGAGCCAGGGGAGCAGTACTTC	CASSIEPGEQYF
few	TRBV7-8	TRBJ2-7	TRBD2	TGTGCCAGCACCACGGGAGGCCGTTCGTACTTC	CASTTGGRSYF
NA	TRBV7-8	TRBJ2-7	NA	TGTGCCAGCAGCAAACAGGGCCTTGCCTACGAGCAGTACTTC	CASSKQGLAYEQYF
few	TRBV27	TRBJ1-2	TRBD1	TGTGCCAGCAGTCCGAGGGACAGCATAACCTATGGCTACACCTTC	CASSPRDSITYGYTF
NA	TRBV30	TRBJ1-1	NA	TGTGCCTGGGTACGGAGGGAAGGGCCTGAAGCTTTCTTT	CAWVRREGPEAFF
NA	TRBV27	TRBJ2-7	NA	TGTGCCAGCAGTGCGCGGGCGCGGGCGATCTCCTACGAGCAGTACTTC	CASSARARAISYEQYF
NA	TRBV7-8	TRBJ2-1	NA	TGTGCCAGCAGCCCGGAGGTAGGACCCTACAATGAGCAGTTCTTC	CASSPEVGPYNEQFF
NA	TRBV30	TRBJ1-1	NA	TGTGCCTGGAGTCCGAGGGATACTGAAGCTTTCTTT	CAWSPRDTEAFF
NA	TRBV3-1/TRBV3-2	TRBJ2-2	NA	TGTGCCAGCAGCCAAGGGCCCTACACCGGGGAGCTGTTTTTT	CASSQGPYTGELFF
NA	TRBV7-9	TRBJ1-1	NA	TGTGCCAGCAGCCAGGGGTTGACCGGGGTGGACACTGAAGCTTTCTTT	CASSQGLTGVDTEAFF
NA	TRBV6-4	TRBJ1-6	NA	TGTGCCAGCAGTGAAACAGGAATAAATAATTCACCCCTCCACTTT	CASSETGINNSPLHF
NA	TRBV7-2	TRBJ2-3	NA	TGTGCCAGCAGCTTGTATAGCGCAGATACGCAGTATTTT	CASSLYSADTQYF
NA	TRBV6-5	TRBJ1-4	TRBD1	TGTGCCAGCAGCCAGCTAAGGACAGGGGGCGAAAAACTGTTTTTT	CASSQLRTGGEKLFF
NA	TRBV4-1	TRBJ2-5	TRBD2	TGCGCCAGCAGCCAACCCAGGACCGGGACTAGCGGGAGAGCGGGTCAGACCCAGTACTTC	CASSQPRTGTSGRAGQTQYF
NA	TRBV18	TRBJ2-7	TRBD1	TGTGCCAGCTCACCCGGGACAGGGGGTCTCGAGCAGTACTTC	CASSPGTGGLEQYF
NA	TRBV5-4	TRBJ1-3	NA	TGTGCCAGCAGCTTGGAAGGGAGGGGAAACACCATATATTTT	CASSLEGRGNTIYF
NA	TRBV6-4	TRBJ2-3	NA	TGTGCCAGCAGCAACACGGGGTCCCGCACAGATACGCAGTATTTT	CASSNTGSRTDTQYF
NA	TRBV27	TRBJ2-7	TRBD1	TGTGCCAGCAGCCTAAGACAGGGTTTGGGCTCCTACGAGCAGTACTTC	CASSLRQGLGSYEQYF
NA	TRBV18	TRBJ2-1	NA	TGTGCCAGCTCACCACCTCTTGCCTACAATGAGCAGTTCTTC	CASSPPLAYNEQFF
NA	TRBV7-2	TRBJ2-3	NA	TGTGCCAGCAGCTTGGGTCCCCCCGCGGCAGATACGCAGTATTTT	CASSLGPPAADTQYF
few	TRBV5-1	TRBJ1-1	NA	TGCGCCAGCAGTTTCATCCGGGGCACTGAAGCTTTCTTT	CASSFIRGTEAFF
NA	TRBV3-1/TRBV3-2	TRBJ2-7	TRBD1	TGTGCCAGCAACGCTCCAGGGGGACGCAACGAGCAGTACTTC	CASNAPGGRNEQYF
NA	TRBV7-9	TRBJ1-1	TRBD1	TGTGCCAGCAGGACGGGGGGACAGGGGGCCACTGAAGCTTTCTTT	CASRTGGQGATEAFF
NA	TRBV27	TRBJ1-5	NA	TGTGCCAGCAGTTTATCCGGAGATCAGCCCCAGCATTTT	CASSLSGDQPQHF
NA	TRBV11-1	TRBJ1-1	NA	TGTGCCAGCACCTTGCACCAGGACACTGCCGAAGCTTTCTTT	CASTLHQDTAEAFF